The 31 T cell receptor beta chains given below trace back to one sample, sequenced in a study of TIL therapy for anti-PD-1-resistant metastatic lung cancer. The time point was: pre-treatment sample, taken before nivolumab and TIL therapy. Most excised metastases sampled were pleural nodules or supraclavicular lymph nodes. The libraries were made with immunoSEQ v3. Generated by immunoSEQ multiplex PCR, the TCRdb table keeps only in-frame clones and is missing some. The sample consists of about 2,400 clones, roughly four fifths of them appearing once. The sample consisted of tumor tissue, taken at baseline. All receptors derive from a person between 30 and 79 years old with non-small cell lung cancer. Some clones in this sample may be carry-over from other donors' samples.

The chain recombines TRBV5-6 with TRBJ2-1, with a weak D call TRBD1 (6 bases). Trimming pared 0 bases from V and 10 bases from J, leaving 8 bases between. CDR1 is SGHDT and CDR2 is YYEEEE in the germline V gene. The CDR3 is 12 amino acids. The CDR3 bases are TGTGCCAGCAGCTTGGCGGGGACAGAGCAGTTCTTC. This translates into CASSLAGTEQFF.

This clone was detected a few times. This chain connects TRBV11-2 to TRBJ2-6; D not certain. Germline CDR1 and CDR2: SGHAT and FQNNGV. V lost 5 bases, J lost 0 bases, and 8 bases lay in between. The CDR3 has 15 residues. The DNA for the CDR3 is TGTGCCAGCAGCCTAACAACCTCTGGGGCCAACGTCCTGACTTTC. Translating gives CASSLTTSGANVLTF.

The chain joins TRBV28 to TRBJ1-5; tentatively, D is TRBD1 (6 bases). The V gene's germline CDR1 is MDHEN and CDR2 SYDVKM. This CDR3 contains 16 residues. The V end was cut by 6 bases, the J end by 3 bases, with 18 bases between. The CDR3 loop reads CASSPNQGLDNQPQHF. Written as DNA, the CDR3 is TGTGCCAGCAGCCCTAACCAGGGGTTGGACAATCAGCCCCAGCATTTT.

This clone appeared a few times. The chain joins TRBV2 to TRBJ1-5; TRBD1 might be the D (6 bases). The CDR3 is 15 amino acids. Between the trimmed V and J ends, which lost 6 bases and 6 bases, there was a span of 18 bases. Germline values: CDR1 SNHLY, CDR2 FYNNEI. The CDR3 DNA is TGTGCCAGCAGCGTTCAGGGGACGGGGGCTCAGCCCCAGCATTTT. This sequence encodes CASSVQGTGAQPQHF.

This clone was counted only a few times. This chain connects TRBV5-6 to TRBJ2-5, with D perhaps given as TRBD1 or TRBD2 (5 bases each). The length of the CDR3 is 14 residues. In germline, CDR1 is SGHDT, CDR2 YYEEEE. V lost 4 bases to trimming and J lost 2 bases, with 12 bases between them. The CDR3 here is CASSRGRGQETQYF. In DNA, the CDR3 is TGTGCCAGCAGCCGGGGACGCGGGCAAGAGACCCAGTACTTC.

The sample holds a few counts of this clone. The rearrangement links TRBV11-1 to TRBJ2-6, with unresolved D. CDR1 is SGHAT, CDR2 FQDESV, per germline (reference sequence). The V end was cut by 4 bases, the J end by 0 bases, with 4 bases between. The CDR3 is made up of 14 amino acids. CDR3 protein: CASSYVSGANVLTF. The DNA of the CDR3 is TGTGCCAGCAGCTATGTCTCTGGGGCCAACGTCCTGACTTTC.

The chain is built from TRBV5-4 and TRBJ2-3; the D gene is possibly TRBD2 (5 bases). The CDR3 length is 17 residues. Germline loops: CDR1 SGHNT, CDR2 YYREEE (reference sequence). V gave up 0 bases and J gave up 8 bases, with 22 bases separating them. CDR3 sequence: CASSLGGSTTIGITQYF. CDR3 DNA: TGTGCCAGCAGCTTGGGTGGTAGCACGACTATCGGGATTACGCAGTATTTT.

This clone was recorded a few times. The J gene is TRBJ1-1, the V gene TRBV18, with 8 bases aligning to TRBD1. The length of the CDR3 is 14 residues. The V gene's germline CDR1 is KGHSH and CDR2 LQKENI. Trimming removed 6 bases from V and 2 bases from J; junction bases left unmatched: 5. The CDR3 reads CASSYDRGNTEAFF. In DNA, the CDR3 is TGTGCCAGCTCCTACGACAGGGGAAACACTGAAGCTTTCTTT.

This chain connects TRBV19 to TRBJ1-5; D is uncertain. CDR1 is LNHDA and CDR2 is SQIVND in the germline V gene (reference sequence). The CDR3 consists of 13 residues. The V gene lost 9 bases and the J gene lost 3 bases, with 12 bases spanning the gap. The CDR3 region is CASRDNFNQPQHF. The CDR3 region has the DNA TGTGCCAGCCGCGACAATTTCAATCAGCCCCAGCATTTT.

This clone was picked up a small number of times. The chain links TRBV7-2 to TRBJ2-1, with TRBD2 matching 13 bases. The V gene end was trimmed by 3 bases and the J gene end by 5 bases; junction bases not matched to a gene: 4. The germline gives CDR1 SGHTA, CDR2 FQGNSA. The CDR3 totals 16 residues. The CDR3 loop reads CASSLGLAGPDNEQFF. The DNA of the CDR3 is TGTGCCAGCAGCTTGGGACTAGCGGGGCCCGACAATGAGCAGTTCTTC.

The V gene is TRBV19, the J gene TRBJ2-5; D not resolved. V shed 6 bases and J shed 5 bases, with 19 bases lying between them. This CDR3 is 15 amino acids long. CDR1 is LNHDA, CDR2 SQIVND, per germline (reference sequence). The DNA for the CDR3 is TGTGCCAGTAGCCTGCAGGCGCATTTGGGGGAGACCCAGTACTTC. It translates to CASSLQAHLGETQYF.

This clone was seen only once. The chain uses TRBV5-1 and TRBJ1-5; no clear D gene. The V end was cut by 2 bases, the J end by 3 bases, with 6 bases between. Germline V lookup: CDR1 SGHRS, CDR2 YFSETQ. The CDR3 is made up of 13 amino acids. The CDR3 DNA follows: TGCGCCAGCAGCTTATCCGACAATCAGCCCCAGCATTTT. Protein product: CASSLSDNQPQHF.

The CDR3 DNA reads TGCAGCGTTGAAGCAACCGGGACAGGGTCTGAAGCTTTCTTT. Its translation is CSVEATGTGSEAFF. V is TRBV29-1 and J is TRBJ1-1; 9 bases map to TRBD1. In germline, CDR1 is SQVTM, CDR2 ANQGSEA. Losses at the gene ends were 1 base for V and 6 bases for J; bases not matched to a gene: 6. The CDR3 has 14 amino acids. The variable domain in full, completed from reference TRBV29-1 and TRBJ1-1, reads SAVISQKPSRDICQRGTSLTIQCQVDSQVTMMFWYRQQPGQSLTLIATANQGSEATYESGFVIDKFPISRPNLTFSTLTVSNMSPEDSSIYLCSVEATGTGSEAFFGQGTRLTVV.

The chain employs TRBV10-3 and TRBJ1-4; D may be TRBD1 (6 bases). Germline V CDR1 and CDR2: ENHRY, SYGVKD. Trimming stripped 11 bases from V and 6 bases from J, with 16 bases between. The CDR3 sequence is 13 residues long. The CDR3 protein is CAGQGGPYEKLFF. The CDR3 nucleotides are TGTGCCGGACAAGGGGGGCCTTATGAAAAACTGTTTTTT.

CDR3 nucleotides: TGCGCCAGCAGCTTGGCCGGCAGAAGTGCCACAGATACGCAGTATTTT. Translated: CASSLAGRSATDTQYF. The rearrangement links TRBV5-1 to TRBJ2-3, with D uncertain. The CDR3 loop spans 16 amino acids. Germline loops: CDR1 SGHRS, CDR2 YFSETQ. Trimming shortened V by 0 bases and J by 2 bases, and 13 bases separated the two germline ends.

In DNA, the CDR3 is TGCGCCAGCAGCTTGGGACAGATTGCAACTAATGAAAAACTGTTTTTT. Translating it yields CASSLGQIATNEKLFF. The chain carries TRBV5-1 and TRBJ1-4, with D possibly being TRBD1 (5 bases). Trimming shortened V by 0 bases and J by 0 bases, and 9 bases separated the two germline ends. This CDR3 is built from 16 residues. Germline CDR1 reads SGHRS; CDR2 reads YFSETQ.

The table lists this clone with a few counts. The rearrangement links TRBV7-2 to TRBJ1-6, with a tentative D call TRBD1 (5 bases). The CDR3 is 14 amino acids. The V end was cut by 5 bases, the J end by 4 bases, with 9 bases between. CDR1 is SGHTA and CDR2 is FQGNSA in the germline V gene. In DNA, the CDR3 is TGTGCCAGCAGCCCGGGACTGTATAATTCACCCCTCCACTTT. This sequence encodes CASSPGLYNSPLHF.

The chain carries TRBV29-1 and TRBJ1-1, with D possibly TRBD1 on 6 matching bases. The CDR3 length is 13 residues. Germline-derived CDR1 and CDR2 are SQVTM and ANQGSEA. Between the trimmed V and J ends, which lost 2 bases and 4 bases, there was a span of 11 bases. The DNA of the CDR3 is TGCAGCGTTGAAAACAGGGTGGGCACTGAAGCTTTCTTT. It encodes CSVENRVGTEAFF.

The rearrangement links TRBV10-3 to TRBJ1-4, with a weak D call TRBD1 (6 bases). The CDR3 sequence is 13 residues long. Germline V CDR1 and CDR2: ENHRY, SYGVKD. V lost 10 bases, J lost 4 bases, and 13 bases lay in between. The CDR3: CATNRELNEKLFF. The CDR3 region has the DNA TGTGCCACCAACAGGGAGCTTAATGAAAAACTGTTTTTT.

The CDR3 DNA reads as TGTGCCAGCAGCTTAGAGGCTAGCGGGACTCTCTACAATGAGCAGTTCTTC. This gives the protein CASSLEASGTLYNEQFF. The rearrangement joins TRBV7-6 to TRBJ2-1; 9 positions match TRBD2. Trimming cost V 1 base and J 3 bases; bases outside gene matches: 7. The CDR3 has 17 amino acids. Germline lookup yields CDR1 SGHVS and CDR2 FNYEAQ.

This clone has just one count. The V call is TRBV5-5, the J call TRBJ2-7; D might be TRBD1 (5 bases). The V gene lost 6 bases and the J gene lost 2 bases, with 15 bases spanning the gap. The CDR3 length is 14 residues. Germline V gives CDR1 SGHKS, CDR2 YYEKEE (reference sequence). The CDR3 reads CASTIGPGTYEQYF. In DNA form, the CDR3 reads TGTGCCAGCACCATTGGCCCAGGGACCTACGAGCAGTACTTC. The whole variable domain, remainder taken from reference TRBV5-5 and TRBJ2-7, is DAGVTQSPTHLIKTRGQQVTLRCSPISGHKSVSWYQQVLGQGPQFIFQYYEKEERGRGNFPDRFSARQFPNYSSELNVNALLLGDSALYLCASTIGPGTYEQYFGPGTRLTVT.

This clone rates as large (0.1 to 1%). The chain joins TRBV4-3 to TRBJ1-6, with D uncertain. The V end lost 1 base, the J end lost 7 bases, and 11 bases lay between the germline ends. CDR1 and CDR2 from the germline V gene are LGHNA and YSLEER. The CDR3 runs 15 residues. The CDR3 DNA sequence: TGCGCCAGCAGCCAAGCCCTGGGGAGAAATTCACCCCTCCACTTT. This translates into CASSQALGRNSPLHF.

The chain recombines TRBV28 with TRBJ1-3; D ambiguous. Germline-derived CDR1 and CDR2 are MDHEN and SYDVKM. CDR3 length: 16 residues. V dropped 1 base and J dropped 1 base, with 11 bases sitting between them. CDR3 DNA sequence: TGTGCCAGCAGTTTATCACAGTTCCATTCTGGAAACACCATATATTTT. Amino acid sequence: CASSLSQFHSGNTIYF. Using reference TRBV28 and TRBJ1-3 for the parts outside the CDR3, the full variable domain is DVKVTQSSRYLVKRTGEKVFLECVQDMDHENMFWYRQDPGLGLRLIYFSYDVKMKEKGDIPEGYSVSREKKERFSLILESASTNQTSMYLCASSLSQFHSGNTIYFGEGSWLTVV.

This clone was observed a few times. The rearrangement uses TRBV11-2 and TRBJ1-2; 10 bases match TRBD1. Trimming at V came to 6 bases and at J to 6 bases, leaving 4 bases not matched to a gene. CDR3 size: 13 residues. Germline V gene data show CDR1 as SGHAT and CDR2 as FQNNGV. The chain's CDR3 is CASSQDRGNGYTF. The CDR3 DNA is TGTGCCAGCAGTCAGGACAGGGGGAATGGCTACACCTTC.

J is TRBJ2-6 and V is TRBV19, with a possible D match to TRBD1 (6 bases). The CDR3 consists of 16 residues. The germline V and J ends were trimmed by 8 bases and 0 bases, with 14 bases remaining between them. CDR1 is LNHDA and CDR2 is SQIVND in the germline V gene (reference sequence). The CDR3 DNA reads TGTGCCAGTTCCAGGGGCTCAAGCTCTGGGGCCAACGTCCTGACTTTC. It encodes CASSRGSSSGANVLTF.

J is TRBJ1-1 and V is TRBV27; a weak D match, TRBD1 (6 bases). The germline V gene has CDR1 MNHEY and CDR2 SMNVEV (reference sequence). The CDR3 is made up of 14 amino acids. Trimming shortened V by 2 bases and J by 4 bases, and 11 bases separated the two germline ends. DNA for the CDR3: TGTGCCAGCAGTTTAGCGAGAGGGGGCACTGAAGCTTTCTTT. Translating it yields CASSLARGGTEAFF.

The V call is TRBV20-1, the J call TRBJ1-2; D is possibly TRBD1 (5 bases). Germline V gene data show CDR1 as DFQATT and CDR2 as SNEGSKA (reference sequence). V was trimmed by 8 bases and J by 9 bases, leaving 16 bases between them. The CDR3 totals 11 residues. The DNA for the CDR3 is TGCAGTCCCATGGGGGGTTCCCGCTACACCTTC. It codes for CSPMGGSRYTF.

This chain uses TRBV23-1 with TRBJ2-3; 10 nucleotides match TRBD2. TRBV23-1 is given ORF status, its function remaining uncertain. This CDR3 spans 16 amino acids. With 0 bases clipped from V and 4 bases from J, the junction kept 4 bases outside the gene matches. The CDR3 DNA reads as TGCGCCAGCAGTCAATCTCTAGCGGGGGCGCCAGATACGCAGTATTTT. This encodes CASSQSLAGAPDTQYF.

The V and J genes are TRBV10-3 and TRBJ2-7; possibly TRBD1 for D (5 bases). Looked up from germline, CDR1 is ENHRY and CDR2 is SYGVKD. The length of the CDR3 is 14 residues. Trimming pared 2 bases from V and 2 bases from J, leaving 10 bases between. The CDR3 coding sequence is TGTGCCATCAGTGAGAACCAGGGAACCTACGAGCAGTACTTC. Translation: CAISENQGTYEQYF.

The rearrangement uses TRBV28 and TRBJ2-3, with D perhaps TRBD1 or TRBD2 (5 bases each). CDR1 MDHEN and CDR2 SYDVKM come from the germline V gene. The V end was cut by 2 bases, the J end by 2 bases, with 11 bases between. CDR3 length: 15 residues. CDR3 sequence (DNA): TGTGCCAGCAGTTTAGGCCAGGGAGACACAGATACGCAGTATTTT. Its protein is CASSLGQGDTDTQYF.

The chain employs TRBV5-1 and TRBJ1-6; D gene unclear. This CDR3 comprises 18 residues. The V gene's germline CDR1 is SGHRS and CDR2 YFSETQ. V lost 1 base and J lost 0, with 14 bases in between. CDR3 sequence: CASSLSSTKVSYNSPLHF. The CDR3 DNA reads as TGCGCCAGCAGCTTGAGCAGTACCAAAGTCTCCTATAATTCACCCCTCCACTTT.